Following are 2 T cell receptor beta chains from one sample sequenced in a study of blood T cell repertoires in COVID-19. Clones were read by immunoSEQ multiplex PCR, and TCRdb kept only the in-frame ones, dropping some. Of approximately 83,000 clones in the sample, approximately 88% were seen once. Input material: peripheral blood. These TCRs come from a man between 65 and 80 years old with acute or convalescent COVID-19.

This rearrangement joins TRBV15 to TRBJ1-1; no firm D call. CDR1 is LNHNV and CDR2 is YYDKDF in the germline V gene (reference sequence). V lost 0 bases to trimming and J lost 11 bases, with 10 bases between them. This CDR3 is built from 12 residues. The CDR3 loop is CATSRDRLEAFF. CDR3 coding DNA: TGTGCCACCAGCAGAGACCGACTCGAGGCTTTCTTT.

The genes are TRBV28 and TRBJ1-4, with 7 bases matching TRBD1. Losses at the gene ends were 6 bases for V and 5 bases for J; bases not matched to a gene: 3. CDR1 and CDR2 (germline): MDHEN, SYDVKM. This CDR3 contains 13 residues. The CDR3 nucleotides are TGTGCCAGCAGGGGGACAGTGAATGAAAAACTGTTTTTT. Amino acids: CASRGTVNEKLFF.